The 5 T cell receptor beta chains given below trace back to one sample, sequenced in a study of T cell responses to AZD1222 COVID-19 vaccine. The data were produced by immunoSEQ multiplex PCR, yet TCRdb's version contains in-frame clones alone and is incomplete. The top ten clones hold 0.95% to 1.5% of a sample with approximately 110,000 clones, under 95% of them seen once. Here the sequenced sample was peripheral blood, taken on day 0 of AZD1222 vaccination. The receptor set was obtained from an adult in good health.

Written as DNA, the CDR3 is TGTGCCAGCAGCTTGTCAGGGACTGAAGCTTTCTTT. The encoded protein is CASSLSGTEAFF. The chain combines TRBV11-3 with TRBJ1-1; possibly TRBD1 for D (5 bases). This CDR3 has 12 residues. Per germline, CDR1 SGHNT and CDR2 YENEEA. Trimming stripped 3 bases from V and 5 bases from J, with 7 bases between.

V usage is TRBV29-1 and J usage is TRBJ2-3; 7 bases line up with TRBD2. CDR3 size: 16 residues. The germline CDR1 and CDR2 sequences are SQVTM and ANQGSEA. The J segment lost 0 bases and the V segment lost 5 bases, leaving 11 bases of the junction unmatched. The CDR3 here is CSVSGGIIPSTDTQYF. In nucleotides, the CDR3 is TGCAGCGTTTCCGGGGGGATCATCCCTAGCACAGATACGCAGTATTTT.

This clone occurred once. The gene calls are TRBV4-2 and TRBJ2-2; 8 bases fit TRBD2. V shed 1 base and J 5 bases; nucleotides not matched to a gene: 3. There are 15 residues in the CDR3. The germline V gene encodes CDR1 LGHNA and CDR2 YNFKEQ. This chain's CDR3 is CASSQAGGLTGELFF. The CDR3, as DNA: TGTGCCAGCAGCCAAGCGGGGGGGCTGACCGGGGAGCTGTTTTTT.

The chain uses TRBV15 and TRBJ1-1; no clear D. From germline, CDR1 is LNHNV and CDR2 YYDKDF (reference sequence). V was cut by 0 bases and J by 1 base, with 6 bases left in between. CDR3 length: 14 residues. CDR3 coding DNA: TGTGCCACCAGCAGAGAGGCCACGAACACTGAAGCTTTCTTT. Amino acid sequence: CATSREATNTEAFF.

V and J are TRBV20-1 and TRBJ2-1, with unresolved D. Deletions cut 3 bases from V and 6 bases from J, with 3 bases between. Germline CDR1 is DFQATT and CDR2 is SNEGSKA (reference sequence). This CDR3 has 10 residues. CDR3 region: CSARANEQFF. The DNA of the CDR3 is TGCAGTGCTAGGGCCAATGAGCAGTTCTTC.